Here is one T cell receptor beta chain with its context. The antigen it recognizes is unknown. It has no much larger one-base neighbor in the sample; base qualities were not kept. The immunoSEQ Assay, a bias-controlled multiplex PCR, was used to amplify TCRbeta CDR3 regions from genomic DNA. Per the authors' processing: Nucleated cell counts per sample were estimated from amplification of reference gene primers within the assay. To quantify the absolute abundance of each unique TCRbeta CDR3 rearrangement, sequence reads were collapsed and filtered. Productive Simpson clonality was computed per sample as the square root of Simpson's diversity index over productive rearrangements. TCRdb retrieved this table from immuneACCESS and kept in-frame rearrangements only. Not all clones are present; in checked studies, unresolved V genes account for under half, and no reason is known for the remainder. The DNA was the basis for D and trimming; V, J and clone size are from that table. The sample includes 150,000 to 200,000 clones, with around 89% observed a single time. The top ten clones comprise 1.9% of the sample.

Relative to germline, V is 1 base shorter and J is 2 bases shorter, with 9 bases between their ends. Via the germline V gene, CDR1 is SGHVS and CDR2 FQNEAQ. Taken from cysteine to phenylalanine, the CDR3 has 14 residues. Just the 42-base CDR3 DNA is kept, in frame starting at base 1. Another Seattle source contributed samples from volunteer blood donors who had recovered from COVID-19. Whole blood was collected in K2EDTA tubes by collaborating institutions according to the institutions' own protocols. Collaborator samples were shipped for TCRbeta analysis as frozen whole blood, isolated PBMCs, or DNA extracted from either sample type. The data are from a study of blood T cell repertoires in COVID-19 (dated by TCRdb to the early 2020s). Regarding the study in general: Samples covering the acute and convalescent phases of COVID-19 were provided by collaborators in the United States, Italy and Spain. Where available, HLA class I and class II types were obtained from metadata supplied by the sample provider rather than from assay-based typing. Subjects who had been exposed to COVID-19, were actively infected with it, or had recovered from it provided the deeply sampled blood TCRbeta repertoires that made up the dataset. The material from the prospective study consisted of cDNA or gDNA derived from T cells, B-cell-depleted T cells, or PBMCs. The repertoires were released in a freely available public database meant as a resource for research on the immune response to SARS-CoV-2. Nearly every sample came with metadata listing a de-identified subject ID, COVID-19 status, age in years and sex. The samples were drawn from the first 160 participants of the ongoing ImmuneRACE study and from some 1,300 subjects provided by 6 global collaborators. Summary of the overall study and its limitations: How much clinical and demographic metadata was included differed by source and by participant, and the metadata was provided uncurated.

The clonotype was recovered from a man aged 18 to 30 who had recovered from COVID-19. The source material was peripheral blood. The sequence links TRBV7-8 to TRBJ2-7, with the D gene call left open. The DNA sequence is as follows: TGTGCCAGCAGCTTAGACCCGGTTCCCTACGAGCAGTACTTC. Translated, this gives CASSLDPVPYEQYF.